This T cell receptor beta chain was recorded in a study of T cell responses to AZD1222 COVID-19 vaccine. The length of the CDR3 is 16 residues. Germline-derived CDR1 and CDR2 are SGDLS and YYNGEE. V was pared by 3 bases and J by 1 base, with 5 bases of the junction left unmatched. With regard to this clone: Its antigen is still unknown.

Libraries were prepared by immunoSEQ multiplex PCR; TCRdb keeps only in-frame clonotypes and omits some of them. This sample has approximately 77,000 clones, with roughly 90% found just once. Study results and limitations: Mapped onto spike, vaccine-associated CD4 TCRs spanned it and were dominant at 160-218 and 743-854. The donor group comprised mostly white British people and more females; the analysis possibly underestimated clonal diversity. Two AZD1222 administrations were followed by greater Spike-specific TCR breadth and depth. Unmutated variant regions reportedly attract nearly half of all spike-specific TCRs.

The origin of this receptor is an adult who received the AZD1222 COVID-19 vaccine. V is TRBV9 and J is TRBJ2-2, with TRBD1 matching over 8 bases. The material was peripheral blood, obtained 28 days after the second AZD1222 dose. The CDR3 loop is CASSARTGRNTGELFF. In nucleotides, the CDR3 is TGTGCCAGCAGCGCCCGGACAGGGAGGAACACCGGGGAGCTGTTTTTT.